This T cell receptor beta chain was profiled in a study of T cells in Graves' hyperthyroidism and ophthalmopathy (dated by TCRdb to between 2018 and 2020). Regarding the research as a whole: Peripheral blood samples were taken at the time of initial diagnosis, prior to any treatment. Whether ophthalmopathy could be predicted prospectively was tested in an independent validation cohort made up of under 20 hyperthyroidism patients plus 17 patients who later progressed to ophthalmopathy. The 100 or so discovery patients were randomly split 7:3 into training and test sets. In addition, the study compared T-cell repertoires in thyroid tissue and in blood from roughly 6 Graves' hyperthyroidism patients. TCR Vbeta CDR3 sequencing of roughly 140 peripheral blood samples (approximately 44 ophthalmopathy, 75 to 85 hyperthyroidism and 17 progressor patients) is reported in the paper. To identify TCR V-J signatures that set the groups apart, the researchers used a discovery cohort of 100 patients, made up of 40 to 45 with Graves' ophthalmopathy and around 58 with stable Graves' hyperthyroidism. Following sampling, methimazole starting at 30 mg daily was given to hyperthyroidism patients, and high-dose intravenous methylprednisolone was given to ophthalmopathy patients.

In regard to this clonotype: Its specific antigen is unknown. Base qualities are not at hand, and no much larger clone is one base apart.

General conclusions and limits of the study: A model built on a 13 V-J signature distinguished ophthalmopathy from stable hyperthyroidism, reaching over 85% sensitivity and about 81% specificity in cross-validation and 80%/75% in testing. Most expanded thyroid clonotypes (frequency above 0.001) were also detected in blood, suggesting blood repertoires may reflect thyroid immune responses. In validation, the model predicted progression to ophthalmopathy with 60% to 71% sensitivity and around 72% specificity, a median of 6.5 months before onset. No statistical method was used to fix the sample size in advance, and group allocation was not hidden from the investigators.

A patient counted as having stable Graves' hyperthyroidism if no progression to ophthalmopathy occurred over 18 months of follow-up. Hyperthyroidism patients were aged 18 to 65 years and newly diagnosed, with disease duration of less than 2 months. Exclusion was applied to patients with uncontrolled infections, other autoimmune diseases, pregnancy or lactation. Diagnoses relied on clinical symptoms, serum thyroxine and TRAb, thyroid ultrasound and orbital computed tomography. Ficoll-Paque density gradient centrifugation was used to isolate PBMCs from 8.5 to 10 ml of fresh peripheral blood. Total RNA was extracted with Trizol reagent, and quality was checked on an Agilent 2100 Bioanalyzer. The TCR beta CDR3 regions were amplified from the RNA transcripts. A first-round RT-PCR of the TCR CDR3 used the HTBI primer set with the Qiagen OneStep RT-PCR kit. Libraries were constructed in a second round of multiplex PCR, after which size selection and purification were performed. Sequencing of the libraries was done on an Illumina HiSeq2000 using paired-end 100 bp reads. For the original study's pipeline: SOAPnuke was used to process the raw data, throwing out any read that contained adapters or uncalled bases, had a mean Phred below 15, or lacked an exact constant-primer or identifier match. COPE v1.2.5 was used to merge the high-quality paired reads, and each unique nucleotide sequence was defined as a clonotype. Clonotypes were aligned to IMGT TRBV, TRBD and TRBJ reference segments using MiTCR v1.1. The analysis included only V-J combinations with a frequency above 0.0001, which together covered around 99% of the repertoires. A TCS score was defined as the ratio between F50 (clonal expansion) and ExV (chaos), using BLOSUM62-based TCRdist between CDR3 peptides within each V-J. Welch's t-statistics and random forest reduced 514 V-J features to 13, which were used in a naive Bayes classifier (R e1071). TCRdb reran the public reads through fastp at Q25 and MiXCR, keeping productive beta chains. A single entry per CDR3 protein holds the most common genes and DNA from its merged rows. TCRdb's processing, not the authors', yielded these V and J calls. This sample comprises 350,000 to 500,000 distinct CDR3 sequences, around 13% of them detected only once. Of the sample, about 4.9% falls within the top ten clones.

The clonotype was recovered from a woman younger than 30 with Graves' hyperthyroidism. The sequencing input was blood.

The CDR3 here reads CASSVGDYSNQPQHF. The bases are TGTGCCAGCAGCGTAGGAGACTATAGCAATCAGCCCCAGCATTTT. The chain is encoded by TRBV9 joined to TRBJ1-5, with no D gene named confidently. V loses 0 bases of germline sequence and J loses 0 bases, and the interval between the two ends is 7 bases. The germline V gene provides CDR1 SGDLS and CDR2 YYNGEE. From its cysteine to its phenylalanine, the CDR3 spans 15 amino acids. This entry keeps only the CDR3 DNA: 45 bases, framed from base 1.